Shown below are 18 T cell receptor beta chains from a single sample sequenced in a study of cytomegalovirus exposure and HLA in healthy donors. Here immunoSEQ multiplex PCR was the method, and the copy in TCRdb shows in-frame clones only, minus some. The sample holds 220,000 or so clones, approximately 80% seen once. Sequencing was performed on PBMCs. These receptor sequences come from a woman under 40 in good health and CMV-seropositive.

This clone was detected only once. The chain employs TRBV7-9 and TRBJ2-5, with 13 bases that match TRBD2. V gave up 5 bases and J gave up 4 bases; unmatched junction bases: 4. The germline V gene encodes CDR1 SEHNR and CDR2 FQNEAQ (reference sequence). The CDR3 covers 15 residues. CDR3 DNA sequence: TGTGCCAGCAGCGAGGGACTAGCGGGAATAGAGACCCAGTACTTC. It yields the protein CASSEGLAGIETQYF.

With respect to this clone: Other DNA sequences within the sample encode an identical CDR3. The chain couples TRBV5-1 to TRBJ1-1; D unclear. V lost 0 bases and J 2 bases, leaving 5 bases between the germline ends. This CDR3 is 13 amino acids long. In germline, CDR1 is SGHRS, CDR2 YFSETQ. The CDR3: CASSLAGNTEAFF. The CDR3 DNA reads TGCGCCAGCAGCTTGGCCGGAAACACTGAAGCTTTCTTT.

The chain has TRBV7-8 and TRBJ2-5; 8 bases map to TRBD2. With V trimmed by 0 bases and J by 9 bases, 12 bases remained unmatched. Germline values: CDR1 SGHVS, CDR2 FQNEAQ. CDR3 length: 16 amino acids. As DNA, the CDR3 is TGTGCCAGCAGCTTAGCGGGACTAGGGACCCGGGCGGCCCAGTACTTC. Translated: CASSLAGLGTRAAQYF.

This clone has more than one count but fewer than ten. J is TRBJ2-5 and V is TRBV25-1, with a tentative D call TRBD1 (6 bases). Trimming took off 5 bases at V and 12 bases at J, with 13 bases between the two ends. Germline V gene data show CDR1 as MGHDK and CDR2 as SYGVNS. This CDR3 spans 11 amino acids. For the CDR3, the DNA is TGTGCCAGCAGTCCAGGGGATTGGAAGTACTTC. This codes for CASSPGDWKYF.

This chain links TRBV30 with TRBJ2-3; a possible D gene is TRBD1 (6 bases). V lost 1 base and J lost 0, with 8 bases in between. CDR1 and CDR2 (germline): GTSNPN, SVGIG (reference sequence). The CDR3 consists of 14 residues. DNA for the CDR3: TGTGCCTGGAGTGAAGGGGGTAGCACAGATACGCAGTATTTT. It translates to CAWSEGGSTDTQYF. Variable domain in full (rest from reference TRBV30 and TRBJ2-3): SQTIHQWPATLVQPVGSPLSLECTVEGTSNPNLYWYRQAAGRGLQLLFYSVGIGQISSEVPQNLSASRPQDRQFILSSKKLLLSDSGFYLCAWSEGGSTDTQYFGPGTRLTVL.

The genes are TRBV5-1 and TRBJ2-7, with TRBD1 matching 8 bases. Germline loops: CDR1 SGHRS, CDR2 YFSETQ. V gave up 0 bases and J gave up 2 bases; unmatched junction bases: 7. The CDR3 runs 16 residues. In nucleotides, the CDR3 is TGCGCCAGCAGCTTGGAGGACAGGGATAATACCTACGAGCAGTACTTC. This translates into CASSLEDRDNTYEQYF.

This clone was seen a handful of times. This chain uses TRBV28 with TRBJ2-7; D possibly corresponds to TRBD1 (6 bases). This CDR3 is built from 13 residues. Germline-derived CDR1 and CDR2 are MDHEN and SYDVKM. Trimming cost V 7 bases and J 3 bases, with 13 bases left between them. As DNA, the CDR3 is TGTGCCAGCAAGCCGGGACACCACTACGAGCAGTACTTC. The encoded protein is CASKPGHHYEQYF.

V usage is TRBV28 and J usage is TRBJ2-3; D may be TRBD1 (5 bases). Trimming left V 3 bases short and J 2 bases short, with 9 bases between. This CDR3 region has 14 residues. The V gene's germline CDR1 is MDHEN and CDR2 SYDVKM. The DNA for the CDR3 is TGTGCCAGCAGTTTTTCCAGGGACACAGATACGCAGTATTTT. Translation: CASSFSRDTDTQYF. Filled out from reference TRBV28 and TRBJ2-3, the complete variable domain reads DVKVTQSSRYLVKRTGEKVFLECVQDMDHENMFWYRQDPGLGLRLIYFSYDVKMKEKGDIPEGYSVSREKKERFSLILESASTNQTSMYLCASSFSRDTDTQYFGPGTRLTVL.

The chain couples TRBV6-5 to TRBJ2-1; 11 nucleotides match TRBD1. The V segment lost 2 bases and the J segment 8 bases; nucleotides outside the gene matches: 5. The germline gives CDR1 MNHEY, CDR2 SVGAGI. The CDR3 loop spans 15 amino acids. CDR3 residues: CASSYGQGARDEQFF. In DNA, the CDR3 is TGTGCCAGCAGTTACGGACAGGGGGCTCGGGATGAGCAGTTCTTC.

This chain uses TRBV9 with TRBJ1-2; TRBD1 agrees at 8 bases. V gave up 3 bases and J gave up 8 bases; unmatched junction bases: 12. This CDR3 is built from 15 residues. The V gene's germline CDR1 is SGDLS and CDR2 YYNGEE. This CDR3 reads CASSAPGTGGFGYTF. In nucleotides, the CDR3 is TGTGCCAGCAGCGCCCCGGGAACAGGGGGTTTCGGCTACACCTTC. Using reference TRBV9 and TRBJ1-2 for the parts outside the CDR3, the full variable domain is DSGVTQTPKHLITATGQRVTLRCSPRSGDLSVYWYQQSLDQGLQFLIQYYNGEERAKGNILERFSAQQFPDLHSELNLSSLELGDSALYFCASSAPGTGGFGYTFGSGTRLTVV.

The chain employs TRBV4-2 and TRBJ2-1; 8 bases map to TRBD2. Germline CDR1 is LGHNA and CDR2 is YNFKEQ. V shed 4 bases and J 2 bases; nucleotides not matched to a gene: 1. The CDR3 spans 14 residues. CDR3 bases: TGTGCCAGCAGCCTTAGCGGGACCTACAATGAGCAGTTCTTC. It yields the protein CASSLSGTYNEQFF.

The gene calls are TRBV18 and TRBJ1-2, with D perhaps matching TRBD1 (5 bases). CDR3 size: 13 residues. Germline CDR1 and CDR2: KGHSH and LQKENI. The germline V and J ends were trimmed by 3 bases and 8 bases, with 13 bases remaining between them. Written as DNA, the CDR3 is TGTGCCAGCTCACCCCTGGACAAATCCGGCTACACCTTC. Its protein product is CASSPLDKSGYTF.

The rearrangement uses TRBV6-1 and TRBJ2-3; a weak D match, TRBD1 (6 bases). Trimming shortened V by 2 bases and J by 4 bases, and 22 bases separated the two germline ends. The CDR3 runs to 18 residues. The V gene's germline CDR1 is MNHNS and CDR2 SASEGT. The CDR3 sequence is CASSEKERGRSSSDTQYF. The CDR3, as DNA: TGTGCCAGCAGTGAAAAGGAGAGGGGGAGATCGTCATCAGATACGCAGTATTTT.

This chain uses TRBV2 with TRBJ2-1; tentatively, D is TRBD1 or TRBD2 (5 bases each). V was trimmed by 6 bases and J by 5 bases, leaving 17 bases between them. Looked up from germline, CDR1 is SNHLY and CDR2 is FYNNEI. This CDR3 spans 15 amino acids. In DNA, the CDR3 is TGTGCCAGCAGCCTTGAGGGGAGCGTCAACAATGAGCAGTTCTTC. Residues: CASSLEGSVNNEQFF.

The rearrangement uses TRBV5-1 and TRBJ2-7, with D perhaps matching TRBD1 or TRBD2 (5 bases each). V gave up 3 bases and J gave up 6 bases, with 19 bases separating them. The germline V gene has CDR1 SGHRS and CDR2 YFSETQ. The CDR3 consists of 15 residues. This CDR3 is CASSYAGTYPGEQYF. The CDR3 coding sequence is TGCGCCAGCAGCTACGCCGGGACCTACCCCGGCGAGCAGTACTTC.

V usage is TRBV9 and J usage is TRBJ2-3; 8 nucleotides align to TRBD2. The V and J ends lost 0 bases and 5 bases, in that order; junction bases with no gene match: 8. This CDR3 spans 16 amino acids. Germline V gene lookup returns CDR1 SGDLS and CDR2 YYNGEE. The CDR3 DNA sequence: TGTGCCAGCAGCGTAGAGGGGGGGCTAGCGGGAGATACGCAGTATTTT. It translates to CASSVEGGLAGDTQYF.

This rearrangement joins TRBV9 to TRBJ1-2; D uncertain. With 7 bases removed from V and 0 bases from J, the gap between germline ends came to 19 bases. The CDR3 runs to 16 residues. The germline V gene encodes CDR1 SGDLS and CDR2 YYNGEE. This chain's CDR3 is CASGLNVGGTNYGYTF. The CDR3 DNA is TGTGCCAGCGGGTTAAATGTGGGAGGGACTAACTATGGCTACACCTTC.

V is TRBV6-1 and J is TRBJ2-7; D might be TRBD2 (5 bases). The V gene's germline CDR1 is MNHNS and CDR2 SASEGT. CDR3 length: 14 residues. Between the trimmed V and J ends, which lost 7 bases and 6 bases, there was a span of 19 bases. Here the CDR3 reads CASIMYGNPLEQYF. For the CDR3, the DNA is TGTGCCAGCATTATGTACGGGAATCCGCTCGAGCAGTACTTC.